Presented here are 20 T cell receptor beta chains from one specimen sequenced in a study of T cell clusters in autoimmune cytopenias. TRB amplification used around 260 ng of peripheral blood genomic DNA. TRB rearrangements were amplified by touch-down multiplex PCR with mixed TRB-A/B primers. From its re-call of the multiplex PCR reads, TCRdb lists each CDR3 protein once, without DNA. Listed are 12,000 or so distinct CDR3 sequences; around 20% falls within the top ten. Another study also made use of these data, one on T cell repertoires in aging, cancer and after chemotherapy.

The sample was peripheral blood. The receptors were gathered from a human donor in good health.

The rearrangement links TRBV24-1 to TRBJ2-3; with no DNA, the TCRdb D assignment of TRBD2 cannot be verified. Germline CDR1 and CDR2: KGHDR and SFDVKD. The CDR3 extends over 16 amino acids. The CDR3 sequence: CATSEASVAHTDTQYF.

The V call is TRBV6-4, the J call TRBJ1-1; as DNA is missing, the TRBD1 call by TCRdb cannot be tested. Germline values: CDR1 MRHNA, CDR2 SNTAGT. The CDR3 has 15 residues. CDR3 in amino acids: CASSKGQDGSTEAFF.

The rearrangement links TRBV5-6 to TRBJ2-2. This CDR3 is 15 amino acids long. The germline V gene encodes CDR1 SGHDT and CDR2 YYEEEE. This CDR3 reads CASSLIERGTGELFF.

This sequence joins TRBV30 and TRBJ1-5; the D gene TCRdb calls, TRBD1, cannot be checked with no DNA. This CDR3 contains 15 residues. The germline CDR1 and CDR2 sequences are GTSNPN and SVGIG (reference sequence). The CDR3 protein is CAWNKGRGLDQPQHF.

The gene calls are TRBV18 and TRBJ1-5. Germline loops: CDR1 KGHSH, CDR2 LQKENI. This CDR3 is 15 amino acids long. The CDR3 protein is CASSPGGDYSQPQHF.

V is TRBV18 and J is TRBJ2-7. This CDR3 comprises 14 residues. Germline V lookup: CDR1 KGHSH, CDR2 LQKENI. The CDR3 spells CASSMGSTSYEQYF.

This chain uses TRBV27 with TRBJ2-7. Germline assignment: CDR1 MNHEY and CDR2 SMNVEV (reference sequence). The CDR3 covers 16 residues. CDR3 amino acids: CASSAKLRQVSYEQYF.

The V call is TRBV21-1, the J call TRBJ2-1; TCRdb gives TRBD1 as the D gene, but with no DNA this cannot be confirmed. TRBV21-1 is noted as a pseudogene. This CDR3 contains 18 residues. CDR3 sequence reads: CASSKRDRPTVGYNEQFF.

This clonotype registers medium-sized (0.01 to 0.1%) by frequency. This chain connects TRBV5-6 to TRBJ2-5. This CDR3 has 13 residues. Germline CDR1 reads SGHDT; CDR2 reads YYEEEE. The CDR3 spells CASSFGYQETQYF.

The chain joins TRBV11-1 to TRBJ1-2; TCRdb outputs TRBD1, but without DNA this stays unchecked. This CDR3 is built from 16 residues. Germline CDR1 SGHAT, CDR2 FQDESV (reference sequence). CDR3: CASSLSRRTGEYGYTF. Full variable domain (missing parts from reference TRBV11-1 and TRBJ1-2): EAEVAQSPRYKITEKSQAVAFWCDPISGHATLYWYRQILGQGPELLVQFQDESVVDDSQLPKDRFSAERLKGVDSTLKIQPAELGDSAMYLCASSLSRRTGEYGYTFGSGTRLTVV.

The chain couples TRBV5-1 to TRBJ2-3; there is no DNA to check the TCRdb D call of TRBD2. CDR1 and CDR2 from the germline V gene are SGHRS and YFSETQ. The CDR3 consists of 14 residues. The CDR3 loop reads CASRGDASTDTQYF.

The chain combines TRBV19 with TRBJ1-1. Germline CDR1 and CDR2: LNHDA and SQIVND (reference sequence). The CDR3 contains 12 residues. The CDR3 loop reads CASSMGPTEAFF.

The gene calls are TRBV27 and TRBJ1-1; TCRdb lists TRBD1, though no DNA is available to test this call. The CDR3 has 13 residues. The germline V gene encodes CDR1 MNHEY and CDR2 SMNVEV (reference sequence). CDR3 amino acids: CASRNRQNTEAFF.

The chain links TRBV5-4 to TRBJ2-1; the D call of TRBD2 rests on TCRdb alone, since no DNA is present to check it. Germline V gene lookup returns CDR1 SGHNT and CDR2 YYREEE (reference sequence). This CDR3 spans 13 amino acids. CDR3 loop: CAGSSGGMNEQFF.

V and J are TRBV7-6 and TRBJ2-1; without DNA, the TCRdb call of TRBD1 cannot be checked. CDR3 length: 18 amino acids. Per the germline V gene, CDR1 is SGHVS and CDR2 is FNYEAQ. CDR3 sequence: CASSSTAKQGGYYNEQFF.

Measured by frequency, this clonotype is medium-sized. The chain is built from TRBV12-3 or TRBV12-4 and TRBJ2-2; TCRdb gives TRBD2 as the D gene, but with no DNA this cannot be confirmed. The CDR3 sequence is 14 residues long. The CDR3 loop reads CASSLRPYTGELFF.

The rearrangement uses TRBV6-5 and TRBJ1-1; TCRdb names TRBD1, which stays unverified in the absence of DNA. The germline CDR1 and CDR2 sequences are MNHEY and SVGAGI. This CDR3 comprises 15 residues. The CDR3 sequence: CASSYPTGSDTEAFF.

The CDR3 reads CASSHGGSGANVLTF. The chain joins TRBV6-2 or TRBV6-3 to TRBJ2-6; TCRdb's D gene call, TRBD1, goes unchecked for lack of DNA. From germline, CDR1 is MNHEY and CDR2 SVGEGT. This CDR3 has 15 amino acids.

V gene TRBV5-6 combines with J gene TRBJ2-3; the D call from TCRdb, TRBD1, cannot be confirmed without DNA. Germline loops: CDR1 SGHDT, CDR2 YYEEEE. The CDR3 loop spans 20 amino acids. The CDR3 spells CASSPRPPGQGAILQDTQYF.

The chain has TRBV30 and TRBJ2-2; the TCRdb D gene call, TRBD2, has no DNA to confirm it. Germline V lookup: CDR1 GTSNPN, CDR2 SVGIG (reference sequence). The CDR3 is made up of 12 amino acids. The CDR3 loop reads CAWSGRAGELFF.